The next 18 T cell receptor beta chains were all read from a single sample in a study of beta chain features in type 1 diabetes. Every bit of the isolated RNA underwent reverse transcription, so sequencing read expressed TCRB transcripts. Method: immunoSEQ multiplex PCR; TCRdb's copy keeps in-frame clones and lacks some. The data contain about 350,000 clones, around 20% of them singletons. The sample comprised naive CD4+ T cells from blood. Receptors originate from a woman under 30 in good health.

The V and J genes are TRBV2 and TRBJ2-7; 8 bases match TRBD1. V trimming: 4 bases; J trimming: 6 bases; junction bases outside the gene matches: 2. Germline V lookup: CDR1 SNHLY, CDR2 FYNNEI. The CDR3 has 12 residues. CDR3 sequence reads: CASSVRGLEQYF. DNA of the CDR3: TGTGCCAGCAGTGTCAGGGGGCTCGAGCAGTACTTC.

The chain couples TRBV4-2 to TRBJ1-5; D may be TRBD1 (6 bases). The length of the CDR3 is 15 residues. The germline V and J ends were trimmed by 3 bases and 4 bases, with 13 bases remaining between them. Germline V gene data show CDR1 as LGHNA and CDR2 as YNFKEQ. The CDR3 DNA sequence: TGTGCCAGCAGCCAGAGCAGGGGATTGAATCAGCCCCAGCATTTT. The encoded protein is CASSQSRGLNQPQHF.

This clone was detected only a few times. This sample includes further DNA sequences coding for the same CDR3. This chain links TRBV4-1 with TRBJ2-7; 10 bases map to TRBD1. V lost 4 bases, J lost 4 bases, and 4 bases stayed unmatched. The germline V gene encodes CDR1 MGHRA and CDR2 YSYEKL. The CDR3 extends over 14 amino acids. CDR3 sequence (DNA): TGCGCCAGCAGCCGGCCGGGACAGGGGTACGAGCAGTACTTC. Translating gives CASSRPGQGYEQYF.

This clone was observed a handful of times. The chain links TRBV7-2 to TRBJ2-5, with D possibly TRBD1 on 5 matching bases. The CDR3 covers 13 residues. Trimming removed 2 bases at V and 5 bases at J, with 9 bases between. Per the germline V gene, CDR1 is SGHTA and CDR2 is FQGNSA. CDR3 DNA: TGTGCCAGCAGCTTATGGGGCCGGGAGACCCAGTACTTC. It codes for CASSLWGRETQYF.

The chain joins TRBV15 to TRBJ1-5; 7 nucleotides line up with TRBD1. This CDR3 region has 14 residues. Germline CDR1 is LNHNV and CDR2 is YYDKDF (reference sequence). The junction had 8 bases not matched to a gene; V was cut back by 4 bases and J by 8 bases. The CDR3 region has the DNA TGTGCCACCAGCATCCAACAGGGGTGGAAGCCCCAGCATTTT. This gives the protein CATSIQQGWKPQHF.

The chain recombines TRBV5-1 with TRBJ2-1, with TRBD2 matching 9 bases. From germline, CDR1 is SGHRS and CDR2 YFSETQ. V dropped 3 bases and J dropped 9; count of bases not matched to a gene: 10. This CDR3 is built from 15 residues. CDR3: CASSSRASGTSEQFF. The DNA of the CDR3 is TGCGCCAGCAGCTCGAGGGCTAGCGGGACATCTGAGCAGTTCTTC.

V and J are TRBV14 and TRBJ1-4, with 9 nucleotides matching TRBD1. V shed 4 bases and J 4 bases; nucleotides not matched to a gene: 4. From germline, CDR1 is SGHDN and CDR2 FVKESK. The CDR3 has 15 amino acids. CDR3 residues: CASSRGQGINEKLFF. The CDR3 DNA follows: TGTGCCAGCAGCCGAGGACAGGGGATTAATGAAAAACTGTTTTTT.

This clone was counted only a few times. This chain joins TRBV29-1 and TRBJ2-5; 9 nucleotides align to TRBD1. The better agreement between TRBJ2-7 and the DNA end casts doubt on the J call. The CDR3 runs 13 residues. The germline CDR1 and CDR2 sequences are SQVTM and ANQGSEA. In DNA form, the CDR3 reads TGCAGCGGACGACAGGGGGGGTCTTACGAGCAGTACTTC. Protein product: CSGRQGGSYEQYF.

This clone appeared a few times. The chain recombines TRBV30 with TRBJ1-5; no clear D gene. This CDR3 is 13 amino acids long. Germline-derived CDR1 and CDR2 are GTSNPN and SVGIG (reference sequence). Trimming stripped 2 bases from V and 0 bases from J, with 5 bases between. CDR3 DNA: TGTGCCTGGAGTATCAATAGCAATCAGCCCCAGCATTTT. Translation: CAWSINSNQPQHF.

This clone was seen a few times. The V gene is TRBV7-9, the J gene TRBJ2-3; perhaps TRBD2 as D (6 bases). CDR1 is SEHNR and CDR2 is FQNEAQ in the germline V gene (reference sequence). The CDR3 has 13 residues. The germline V and J ends were trimmed by 1 base and 8 bases, with 10 bases remaining between them. The CDR3 spells CASSLELRGTQYF. The DNA for the CDR3 is TGTGCCAGCAGCTTAGAGTTGCGGGGTACGCAGTATTTT.

This clone was observed once. This rearrangement joins TRBV6-5 to TRBJ2-3; tentative D call: TRBD1 (5 bases). Trimming stripped 5 bases from V and 6 bases from J, with 12 bases between. CDR1 MNHEY and CDR2 SVGAGI come from the germline V gene. The CDR3 loop spans 13 amino acids. Written as DNA, the CDR3 is TGTGCCAGCAGTCCTACAGGTGCGGATACGCAGTATTTT. Its translation: CASSPTGADTQYF.

The rearrangement uses TRBV19 and TRBJ2-7; D may be TRBD1 (5 bases). This CDR3 is built from 13 residues. Between the trimmed V and J ends, which lost 5 bases and 6 bases, there was a span of 14 bases. The germline CDR1 and CDR2 sequences are LNHDA and SQIVND (reference sequence). CDR3 residues: CASSSRQKTEQYF. The CDR3 coding sequence is TGTGCCAGTAGTTCCCGACAGAAGACCGAGCAGTACTTC. The full variable domain, in which reference TRBV19 and TRBJ2-7 provide the parts outside the CDR3, is DGGITQSPKYLFRKEGQNVTLSCEQNLNHDAMYWYRQDPGQGLRLIYYSQIVNDFQKGDIAEGYSVSREKKESFPLTVTSAQKNPTAFYLCASSSRQKTEQYFGPGTRLTVT.

The chain carries TRBV4-1 and TRBJ2-7; TRBD2 agrees at 8 bases. The J segment lost 5 bases and the V segment lost 4 bases, leaving 16 bases of the junction unmatched. The V gene's germline CDR1 is MGHRA and CDR2 YSYEKL. The CDR3 totals 17 residues. Here the CDR3 reads CASSPKRSAGEGDEQYF. CDR3 DNA sequence: TGCGCCAGCAGCCCAAAAAGATCAGCGGGAGAGGGGGACGAGCAGTACTTC.

The chain recombines TRBV19 with TRBJ2-7; 8 nucleotides agree with TRBD1. The CDR3 consists of 15 residues. Germline V gene lookup returns CDR1 LNHDA and CDR2 SQIVND (reference sequence). With V trimmed by 7 bases and J by 2 bases, 10 bases remained unmatched. The chain's CDR3 is CASKIRGQGAYEQYF. The CDR3 coding sequence is TGTGCCAGTAAAATCCGCGGACAGGGTGCCTACGAGCAGTACTTC.

This clone was seen a handful of times. This CDR3 fails to terminate in the conserved phenylalanine or tryptophan, so it likely reflects a read error. V and J are TRBV29-1 and TRBJ1-2; D is unresolved. The V gene lost 6 bases and the J gene lost 5 bases, with 19 bases spanning the gap. Per the germline V gene, CDR1 is SQVTM and CDR2 is ANQGSEA. The CDR3 is made up of 14 amino acids. The CDR3 loop is CSVGAGSRTYGYTL. The CDR3 region has the DNA TGCAGCGTCGGAGCGGGATCACGGACTTATGGCTACACCCTC.

This clone has only a few counts. The chain is built from TRBV5-4 and TRBJ2-3, with 7 bases identical to TRBD2. Germline V gene lookup returns CDR1 SGHNT and CDR2 YYREEE (reference sequence). CDR3 length equals 15 residues. After removal of 0 bases from V and 4 bases from J, the junction contained 5 bases not matched to a gene. CDR3 nucleotides: TGTGCCAGCAGCTTGGCGGGGAGGGCCCCAGATACGCAGTATTTT. As protein: CASSLAGRAPDTQYF.

V usage is TRBV2 and J usage is TRBJ1-1; 7 bases align to TRBD1. The J segment lost 4 bases and the V segment lost 6 bases, leaving 5 bases of the junction unmatched. The CDR3 sequence is 13 residues long. From germline, CDR1 is SNHLY and CDR2 FYNNEI. The CDR3 DNA follows: TGTGCCAGCAGAGAGGGGGCCGGCACTGAAGCTTTCTTT. Amino acid sequence: CASREGAGTEAFF.

The V call is TRBV29-1, the J call TRBJ2-1, with TRBD1 matching 9 bases. Germline CDR1 reads SQVTM; CDR2 reads ANQGSEA. Losses at the gene ends were 4 bases for V and 6 bases for J; bases not matched to a gene: 4. This CDR3 is built from 13 residues. The CDR3 DNA sequence: TGCAGCGTTGTACAGGGGGCTTTCAATGAGCAGTTCTTC. Protein sequence: CSVVQGAFNEQFF.